The present T cell receptor beta chain was sequenced within a study of T cell changes during pregnancy in multiple sclerosis. The table came from immunoSEQ multiplex PCR; TCRdb's copy has only in-frame clones and leaves some out. The sample records about 39,000 clones, around nine tenths being singletons. The J segment lost 0 bases and the V segment lost 4 bases, leaving 5 bases of the junction unmatched. Germline V gene data show CDR1 as SGHVS and CDR2 as FQNEAQ. The CDR3 sequence is 15 residues long. V usage is TRBV7-8 and J usage is TRBJ1-1, with TRBD1 matching 7 bases. The receptor was isolated from a female donor with multiple sclerosis, enrolled in a pregnancy study. This specimen was CD8+ T cells from peripheral blood mononuclear cells, taken in the first trimester of pregnancy. The chain's CDR3 is CASSSRTGMNTEAFF. The CDR3 region has the DNA TGTGCCAGCAGCTCCCGGACAGGAATGAACACTGAAGCTTTCTTT. Drawing the rest from reference TRBV7-8 and TRBJ1-1, the complete variable domain is GAGVSQSPRYKVAKRGQDVALRCDPISGHVSLFWYQQALGQGPEFLTYFQNEAQLDKSGLPSDRFFAERPEGSVSTLKIQRTQQEDSAVYLCASSSRTGMNTEAFFGQGTRLTVV.